These 12 T cell receptor beta chains were all obtained from the same sample, sequenced in a study of shared clonotypes between healthy human individuals. The method was immunoSEQ multiplex PCR; TCRdb's version includes in-frame clones alone and lacks a portion of them. The table has hundreds of thousands of clones, more than 95% seen once. The sequenced sample consisted of naive CD4+ T cells sorted from blood. Subset specified: CD45RA+ positively selected. Every receptor here comes from a woman aged 25 to 45 in good health.

The chain joins TRBV28 to TRBJ1-3; a possible D gene is TRBD1 (5 bases). Per germline, CDR1 MDHEN and CDR2 SYDVKM. V lost 3 bases and J lost 0, with 9 bases in between. The CDR3 consists of 15 residues. The CDR3 DNA is TGTGCCAGCAGTTTCTCCGGGGGCTCTGGAAACACCATATATTTT. The encoded protein is CASSFSGGSGNTIYF.

This sequence joins TRBV2 and TRBJ1-2, with D possibly TRBD1 on 5 matching bases. V dropped 7 bases and J dropped 0 bases, with 12 bases sitting between them. This CDR3 region has 14 residues. Germline CDR1 SNHLY, CDR2 FYNNEI. Here the CDR3 DNA reads TGTGCCAGCACCGGGACGGTAGCTAACTATGGCTACACCTTC. Its translation: CASTGTVANYGYTF.

The rearrangement joins TRBV5-1 to TRBJ2-2; no reliable D call. From germline, CDR1 is SGHRS and CDR2 YFSETQ. The V and J ends lost 0 bases and 0 bases respectively, with 9 bases between them. The CDR3 sequence is 16 residues long. The CDR3 sequence: CASSLVVFSNTGELFF. The CDR3 DNA sequence: TGCGCCAGCAGCTTGGTCGTGTTCTCGAACACCGGGGAGCTGTTTTTT.

The chain carries TRBV6-5 and TRBJ2-3; tentative D call: TRBD2 (5 bases). This CDR3 region has 14 residues. The germline gives CDR1 MNHEY, CDR2 SVGAGI. Trimming took 6 bases from V and 7 from J, leaving 17 bases between them. The CDR3 here is CASRTPRVPYTQYF. As DNA, the CDR3 is TGTGCCAGCAGGACTCCGCGGGTTCCCTATACGCAGTATTTT.

This sequence joins TRBV14 and TRBJ2-1; 14 bases map to TRBD2. There are 16 residues in the CDR3. J lost 1 base, V lost 5 bases, and 1 base had no gene match. Germline V gene data show CDR1 as SGHDN and CDR2 as FVKESK. CDR3 DNA: TGTGCCAGCAGCAGACTAGCGGGAGGGTCCTACAATGAGCAGTTCTTC. Translated: CASSRLAGGSYNEQFF. Using reference TRBV14 and TRBJ2-1 for the parts outside the CDR3, the full variable domain is EAGVTQFPSHSVIEKGQTVTLRCDPISGHDNLYWYRRVMGKEIKFLLHFVKESKQDESGMPNNRFLAERTGGTYSTLKVQPAELEDSGVYFCASSRLAGGSYNEQFFGPGTRLTVL.

The rearrangement joins TRBV19 to TRBJ1-5; 7 nucleotides agree with TRBD1. The CDR3 has 17 residues. The junction had 11 bases not matched to a gene; V was cut back by 4 bases and J by 2 bases. CDR1 is LNHDA, CDR2 SQIVND, per germline (reference sequence). The CDR3: CASSTVKGGGGNQPQHF. Here the CDR3 DNA reads TGTGCCAGTAGTACCGTTAAAGGGGGCGGGGGCAATCAGCCCCAGCATTTT. Looking up the rest from reference TRBV19 and TRBJ1-5 gives the full variable domain: DGGITQSPKYLFRKEGQNVTLSCEQNLNHDAMYWYRQDPGQGLRLIYYSQIVNDFQKGDIAEGYSVSREKKESFPLTVTSAQKNPTAFYLCASSTVKGGGGNQPQHFGDGTRLSIL.

The V and J genes are TRBV11-1 and TRBJ2-1; D unclear. V was shortened by 3 bases and J by 4 bases, with 7 bases between the two germline ends. Germline-derived CDR1 and CDR2 are SGHAT and FQDESV (reference sequence). This CDR3 is 13 amino acids long. DNA for the CDR3: TGTGCCAGCAGCTTCGCCATTTACAATGAGCAGTTCTTC. This encodes CASSFAIYNEQFF.

This clone was observed a single time. The chain links TRBV7-9 to TRBJ2-5; TRBD2 agrees at 11 bases. V lost 5 bases to trimming and J lost 6 bases; unmatched junction nucleotides: 5. Germline V lookup: CDR1 SEHNR, CDR2 FQNEAQ (reference sequence). The CDR3 length is 14 residues. CDR3 protein: CASSGLAGSKTQYF. The CDR3 coding sequence is TGTGCCAGCAGCGGACTAGCGGGTAGTAAGACCCAGTACTTC.

This chain joins TRBV10-2 and TRBJ2-1, with a tentative D call TRBD1 (5 bases). The ends were cut back, 5 bases at V and 9 bases at J, with 14 bases in the middle. CDR1 is WSHSY, CDR2 SAAADI, per germline. The length of the CDR3 is 13 residues. CDR3 amino acids: CASSHGRAAEQFF. CDR3 nucleotide sequence: TGCGCCAGCAGTCATGGCAGGGCCGCTGAGCAGTTCTTC.

The gene calls are TRBV15 and TRBJ2-1, with 10 nucleotides matching TRBD2. Germline V gene sequence: CDR1 LNHNV, CDR2 YYDKDF (reference sequence). The length of the CDR3 is 15 residues. Trimming at V came to 4 bases and at J to 4 bases, leaving 4 bases not matched to a gene. CDR3: CATSKLAGVYNEQFF. The CDR3 nucleotides read TGTGCCACCAGCAAGCTAGCGGGAGTTTACAATGAGCAGTTCTTC. The variable domain in full, with the rest retrieved from reference TRBV15 and TRBJ2-1, is DAMVIQNPRYQVTQFGKPVTLSCSQTLNHNVMYWYQQKSSQAPKLLFHYYDKDFNNEADTPDNFQSRRPNTSFCFLDIRSPGLGDTAMYLCATSKLAGVYNEQFFGPGTRLTVL.

The J gene is TRBJ2-7, the V gene TRBV19; D is uncertain. V was cut by 3 bases and J by 0 bases, with 9 bases left in between. Germline loops: CDR1 LNHDA, CDR2 SQIVND (reference sequence). The CDR3 loop spans 14 amino acids. The CDR3 loop is CASSMSRSSYEQYF. The CDR3, as DNA: TGTGCCAGTAGTATGAGCAGGAGCTCCTACGAGCAGTACTTC.

The J gene is TRBJ2-1, the V gene TRBV19, with TRBD1 identical over 9 bases. The CDR3 runs to 13 residues. Per germline, CDR1 LNHDA and CDR2 SQIVND (reference sequence). The ends lost 3 bases at V and 10 bases at J; junction bases unmatched: 4. Here the CDR3 DNA reads TGTGCCAGTAGTATTCGGACAGGGGAAGAGCAGTTCTTC. Protein product: CASSIRTGEEQFF.